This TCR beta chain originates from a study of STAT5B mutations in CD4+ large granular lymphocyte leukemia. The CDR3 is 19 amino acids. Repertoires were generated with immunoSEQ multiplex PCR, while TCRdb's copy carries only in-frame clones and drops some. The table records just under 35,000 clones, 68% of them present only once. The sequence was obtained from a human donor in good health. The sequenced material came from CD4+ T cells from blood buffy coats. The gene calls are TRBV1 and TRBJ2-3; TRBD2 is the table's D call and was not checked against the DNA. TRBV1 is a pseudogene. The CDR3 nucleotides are TGCACCAGCAGCCAAGATTATCGGTGGGAGACTAGCGGGGAGGATACGCAGTATTTT. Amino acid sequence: CTSSQDYRWETSGEDTQYF.